Below are 28 T cell receptor beta chains sequenced from a single sample in a study of blood T cell repertoires in COVID-19 (dated by TCRdb to 2018 to 2021). Libraries were prepared through the immunoSEQ multiplex PCR assay. The immuneACCESS repertoire file appears here via TCRdb, limited to in-frame rearrangements. These files lack a portion of the clones; in checked studies, under half of the deficit traces to unresolved V genes, and the cause of the others is not known. Present in this sample are 90,000 to 110,000 clones, around four fifths of which were seen just once. Around a sixth of the sample belongs to the ten largest clones. Sequences were obtained from peripheral blood. These receptors were obtained from a woman aged 55-70 years with acute or convalescent COVID-19.

The chain joins TRBV18 to TRBJ1-5; D may be TRBD1 (5 bases). Trimming removed 3 bases from V and 7 bases from J, with 13 bases in between. Germline CDR1 is KGHSH and CDR2 is LQKENI. The CDR3 runs to 14 residues. CDR3 sequence (DNA): TGTGCCAGCTCACCGGGGCCCTCCGGCCAGCCCCAGCATTTT. This codes for CASSPGPSGQPQHF.

The rearrangement joins TRBV5-8 to TRBJ2-1; 11 bases agree with TRBD2. The germline V gene encodes CDR1 SGHTS and CDR2 YDEGEE. The V and J ends lost 0 bases and 7 bases, in that order; junction bases with no gene match: 6. The CDR3 contains 16 residues. CDR3 in amino acids: CASSLALSGGANEQFF. CDR3 nucleotides: TGTGCCAGCAGCTTGGCCCTTAGCGGGGGGGCGAATGAGCAGTTCTTC.

The chain links TRBV3-1 (or the pseudogene TRBV3-2) to TRBJ2-5; D not certain. This CDR3 comprises 14 residues. V was cut by 4 bases and J by 1 base, with 10 bases left in between. Germline lookup yields CDR1 LGHDT and CDR2 YNNKEL (reference sequence). CDR3 nucleotides: TGTGCCAGCAGCCCCTCGTACGGCCAAGAGACCCAGTACTTC. This codes for CASSPSYGQETQYF.

The CDR3 loop reads CASQGGLQETQYF. As DNA, the CDR3 is TGTGCCTCTCAGGGGGGCCTACAAGAGACCCAGTACTTC. This chain uses TRBV19 with TRBJ2-5, with TRBD1 as a possible D gene (7 bases). V lost 11 bases, J lost 2 bases, and 15 bases lay in between. This CDR3 is 13 amino acids long. Germline loops: CDR1 LNHDA, CDR2 SQIVND (reference sequence).

The chain has TRBV3-1 (or the pseudogene TRBV3-2) and TRBJ2-1, with 10 positions matching TRBD2. Germline CDR1 is LGHDT and CDR2 is YNNKEL (reference sequence). CDR3 length equals 19 residues. V lost 2 bases and J lost 0; bases outside the gene matches: 10. The CDR3 region has the DNA TGTGCCAGCAGCCAACCTCTAGCGGGGGCGCGAAGCTCCTACAATGAGCAGTTCTTC. The encoded protein is CASSQPLAGARSSYNEQFF.

This clone occurred once. J is TRBJ2-2 and V is TRBV2, with D possibly TRBD2 on 6 matching bases. Germline CDR1 and CDR2: SNHLY and FYNNEI. This CDR3 spans 15 amino acids. Trimming left V 3 bases short and J 5 bases short, with 13 bases between. CDR3 residues: CASSDGRSGTGELFF. The DNA for the CDR3 is TGTGCCAGCAGTGATGGGAGGTCGGGGACCGGGGAGCTGTTTTTT.

The chain joins TRBV19 to TRBJ1-5; 8 bases map to TRBD1. Germline trimming cut 9 bases from V and 2 bases from J; bases unmatched to any gene: 6. Germline V gives CDR1 LNHDA, CDR2 SQIVND (reference sequence). CDR3 length: 14 residues. CDR3 sequence (DNA): TGTGCCAGCAGGGGGCAGGAAGGCAATCAGCCCCAGCATTTT. As protein: CASRGQEGNQPQHF.

This chain joins TRBV18 and TRBJ2-7; weak D call: TRBD1 (6 bases). The germline gives CDR1 KGHSH, CDR2 LQKENI. The V and J ends lost 5 bases and 0 bases respectively, with 17 bases between them. CDR3 size: 16 residues. The CDR3 DNA sequence: TGTGCCAGCTCAAAAGGGGCAGGGGCGTTCTCCTACGAGCAGTACTTC. It yields the protein CASSKGAGAFSYEQYF. Variable domain in full (rest from reference TRBV18 and TRBJ2-7): NAGVMQNPRHLVRRRGQEARLRCSPMKGHSHVYWYRQLPEEGLKFMVYLQKENIIDESGMPKERFSAEFPKEGPSILRIQQVVRGDSAAYFCASSKGAGAFSYEQYFGPGTRLTVT.

The DNA of the CDR3 is TGTGCCACAGAGCCGGGTGGCTTCCGCTCCTACAATGAGCAGTTCTTC. Protein sequence: CATEPGGFRSYNEQFF. The rearrangement links TRBV15 to TRBJ2-1, with no clear D. Germline lookup yields CDR1 LNHNV and CDR2 YYDKDF (reference sequence). The CDR3 runs 16 residues. Between the trimmed V and J ends, which lost 9 bases and 0 bases, there was a span of 18 bases.

DNA of the CDR3: TGCGCCAGCAGCTTGGGGGGACTAGGATCACCTGAGCAGTTCTTC. Amino acid sequence: CASSLGGLGSPEQFF. The chain carries TRBV5-1 and TRBJ2-1; 8 nucleotides line up with TRBD2. CDR1 SGHRS and CDR2 YFSETQ come from the germline V gene. This CDR3 is 15 amino acids long. V shed 0 bases and J 9 bases; nucleotides not matched to a gene: 8.

The rearrangement joins TRBV9 to TRBJ2-5, with 7 bases fitting TRBD1. The junction had 7 bases not matched to a gene; V was cut back by 4 bases and J by 1 base. Germline CDR1 is SGDLS and CDR2 is YYNGEE. The CDR3 runs 15 residues. As DNA, the CDR3 is TGTGCCAGCAGCTCCCGACAGGGTGGCCAAGAGACCCAGTACTTC. Protein: CASSSRQGGQETQYF.

This clone showed up just once. This rearrangement joins TRBV6-5 to TRBJ1-1; D not resolved. The CDR3 spans 13 residues. The germline V gene encodes CDR1 MNHEY and CDR2 SVGAGI. The V end lost 8 bases, the J end lost 0 bases, and 10 bases lay between the germline ends. The CDR3 region has the DNA TGTGCCAGCGGAGGGTTCATGAACACTGAAGCTTTCTTT. It specifies CASGGFMNTEAFF.

The V gene is TRBV30, the J gene TRBJ1-1, with D maybe TRBD1 (5 bases). With 0 bases removed from V and 3 bases from J, the gap between germline ends came to 11 bases. The germline gives CDR1 GTSNPN, CDR2 SVGIG (reference sequence). This CDR3 region has 14 residues. The DNA of the CDR3 is TGTGCCTGGAGTGTAGGGTGGGGGGACACTGAAGCTTTCTTT. Protein product: CAWSVGWGDTEAFF.

The chain recombines TRBV5-5 with TRBJ2-2; D is unclear. V gave up 2 bases and J gave up 2 bases, with 7 bases separating them. The CDR3 totals 14 residues. Germline V gene data show CDR1 as SGHKS and CDR2 as YYEKEE (reference sequence). CDR3 DNA: TGTGCCAGCAGCTTTGAGCTCAACACCGGGGAGCTGTTTTTT. Amino acid sequence: CASSFELNTGELFF. Variable domain in full (rest from reference TRBV5-5 and TRBJ2-2): DAGVTQSPTHLIKTRGQQVTLRCSPISGHKSVSWYQQVLGQGPQFIFQYYEKEERGRGNFPDRFSARQFPNYSSELNVNALLLGDSALYLCASSFELNTGELFFGEGSRLTVL.

The chain combines TRBV24-1 with TRBJ2-2; no reliable D call. Per germline, CDR1 KGHDR and CDR2 SFDVKD. The CDR3 sequence is 14 residues long. V lost 6 bases and J lost 6, with 13 bases in between. This CDR3 reads CATSLGAVAGELFF. The CDR3, as DNA: TGTGCCACCAGTTTGGGTGCGGTGGCCGGGGAGCTGTTTTTT.

This clone was recorded only once. This chain connects TRBV7-9 to TRBJ1-4; D not certain. Germline V lookup: CDR1 SEHNR, CDR2 FQNEAQ (reference sequence). The germline V and J ends were trimmed by 2 bases and 3 bases, with 7 bases remaining between them. The CDR3 is 14 amino acids. The CDR3: CASSLSSANEKLFF. The CDR3, as DNA: TGTGCCAGCAGCTTAAGTTCGGCTAATGAAAAACTGTTTTTT.

This chain connects TRBV4-1 to TRBJ2-3; TRBD2 aligns across 7 bases. V shed 2 bases and J 6 bases; nucleotides not matched to a gene: 5. Looked up from germline, CDR1 is MGHRA and CDR2 is YSYEKL. The CDR3 has 14 amino acids. The CDR3 loop reads CASSQFRGEDTQYF. The CDR3 nucleotides are TGCGCCAGCAGCCAATTCCGGGGGGAGGATACGCAGTATTTT.

The chain combines TRBV29-1 with TRBJ2-5, with D perhaps TRBD1 (6 bases). The V gene lost 6 bases and the J gene lost 4 bases, with 12 bases spanning the gap. This CDR3 comprises 12 residues. The V gene's germline CDR1 is SQVTM and CDR2 ANQGSEA. The CDR3 nucleotides are TGCAGCGTAACAGGGAACTCAGAGACCCAGTACTTC. Residues: CSVTGNSETQYF.

This clone was detected only once. CDR3 sequence reads: CASSSAGTGNEKLFF. In DNA, the CDR3 is TGTGCCAGCAGCTCAGCCGGGACAGGGAATGAAAAACTGTTTTTT. This sequence joins TRBV11-2 and TRBJ1-4, with 9 nucleotides matching TRBD1. CDR3 size: 15 residues. With 4 bases clipped from V and 5 bases from J, the junction kept 5 bases outside the gene matches. Looked up from germline, CDR1 is SGHAT and CDR2 is FQNNGV.

A few counts support this clone. The genes are TRBV5-1 and TRBJ1-2; no clear D. The CDR3 spans 14 residues. V was clipped by 4 bases and J by 4 bases, with 14 bases between them. Looked up from germline, CDR1 is SGHRS and CDR2 is YFSETQ. The CDR3 sequence is CASSLPEVGYGYTF. The DNA of the CDR3 is TGCGCCAGCAGCCTTCCGGAGGTGGGCTATGGCTACACCTTC.

V and J are TRBV2 and TRBJ2-1; 11 bases fit TRBD2. This CDR3 contains 15 residues. Germline V gives CDR1 SNHLY, CDR2 FYNNEI. Losses at the gene ends were 3 bases for V and 6 bases for J; bases not matched to a gene: 4. The CDR3 DNA is TGTGCCAGCAGTGAGGCTAGCGGGAGGAGCAATGAGCAGTTCTTC. Translation gives CASSEASGRSNEQFF.

The chain joins TRBV18 to TRBJ1-6, with D maybe TRBD1 (6 bases). V was clipped by 2 bases and J by 9 bases, with 14 bases between them. CDR3 length: 15 amino acids. CDR1 and CDR2 from the germline V gene are KGHSH and LQKENI. CDR3 region: CASSPRDNPSSPLHF. The CDR3 coding sequence is TGTGCCAGCTCACCAAGGGACAACCCAAGTTCACCCCTCCACTTT.

This clone has more than one count but fewer than ten. DNA of the CDR3: TGTGCCAGCAGCCAGGTGACAGGGCGACATTCACCCCTCCACTTT. Translating gives CASSQVTGRHSPLHF. The chain links TRBV14 to TRBJ1-6; TRBD1 agrees at 7 bases. Germline trimming cut 3 bases from V and 8 bases from J; bases unmatched to any gene: 7. Germline values: CDR1 SGHDN, CDR2 FVKESK. This CDR3 comprises 15 residues.

This clone has only a few counts. The chain combines TRBV6-5 with TRBJ1-5; 9 nucleotides line up with TRBD1. The germline V gene encodes CDR1 MNHEY and CDR2 SVGAGI. Trimming cost V 7 bases and J 1 base; bases outside gene matches: 2. The CDR3 consists of 14 residues. The CDR3 DNA follows: TGTGCCAGCATTGGGACAGGGAGCAATCAGCCCCAGCATTTT. Protein: CASIGTGSNQPQHF.

The gene calls are TRBV25-1 and TRBJ2-1, with unresolved D. Germline values: CDR1 MGHDK, CDR2 SYGVNS. Between the trimmed V and J ends, which lost 4 bases and 7 bases, there was a span of 11 bases. This CDR3 is built from 13 residues. The CDR3 nucleotides are TGTGCCAGCAGTGCCACTCAGGTAAATGAGCAGTTCTTC. The encoded protein is CASSATQVNEQFF.

The gene calls are TRBV27 and TRBJ2-5; 11 nucleotides line up with TRBD2. CDR3 length: 15 residues. The germline gives CDR1 MNHEY, CDR2 SMNVEV (reference sequence). The junction had 5 bases not matched to a gene; V was cut back by 5 bases and J by 3 bases. This CDR3 reads CASSGQLAGEETQYF. CDR3 coding DNA: TGTGCCAGCAGTGGGCAACTAGCGGGAGAAGAGACCCAGTACTTC.

The chain is built from TRBV5-1 and TRBJ2-7; 9 positions match TRBD1. The ends lost 2 bases at V and 2 bases at J; junction bases unmatched: 2. The germline V gene has CDR1 SGHRS and CDR2 YFSETQ. The CDR3 totals 14 residues. The CDR3 DNA reads as TGCGCCAGCAGCTTTGGACAGGGGCCCTACGAGCAGTACTTC. As protein: CASSFGQGPYEQYF.

This clone was recorded a few times. The rearrangement uses TRBV4-3 and TRBJ2-5; 13 positions agree with TRBD2. There are 18 residues in the CDR3. The V gene's germline CDR1 is LGHNA and CDR2 YSLEER. The ends lost 3 bases at V and 5 bases at J; junction bases unmatched: 12. The CDR3 here is CASSHHNGLAGVYETQYF. The CDR3 DNA reads as TGCGCCAGCAGCCACCACAATGGACTAGCGGGAGTTTATGAGACCCAGTACTTC.